The following is a T cell receptor beta chain sequence with its context. Its cognate antigen is unknown. This record comes from a study of post-analysis software for immune sequencing data. Across the study: In terms of disease course, relapsing-remitting, secondary progressive and progressive-relapsing multiple sclerosis were included.

Study-level findings and limits: Samples prepared in the same batch strongly co-clustered by F measure. Significantly decreased normalized Chao1 diversity was recorded for multiple sclerosis patients relative to controls.

Unique molecular identifiers were built into the TCR beta cDNA libraries. From around 1 to 10 million T cells, 400,000 to 650,000 cDNA molecules were obtained. From the PCR reads, TCRdb called clonotypes with MiXCR, one entry per CDR3 protein. This repertoire shows 500,000 to 600,000 distinct CDR3 sequences, 44% found once; its top ten account for around 1.7%. This clonotype was sampled from a girl aged 5-17 years with multiple sclerosis. The sequenced sample consisted of blood.

The CDR3 coding sequence is TGCGCCAGCAGCTTGGCGGCAGGGACCACAGATACGCAGTATTTT. Translation gives CASSLAAGTTDTQYF. V is TRBV5-1 and J is TRBJ2-3; D could derive from TRBD1 or TRBD2 (5 bases each). V was pared by 0 bases and J by 2 bases, with 10 bases between. Germline CDR1 is SGHRS and CDR2 is YFSETQ. This CDR3 is built from 15 residues.